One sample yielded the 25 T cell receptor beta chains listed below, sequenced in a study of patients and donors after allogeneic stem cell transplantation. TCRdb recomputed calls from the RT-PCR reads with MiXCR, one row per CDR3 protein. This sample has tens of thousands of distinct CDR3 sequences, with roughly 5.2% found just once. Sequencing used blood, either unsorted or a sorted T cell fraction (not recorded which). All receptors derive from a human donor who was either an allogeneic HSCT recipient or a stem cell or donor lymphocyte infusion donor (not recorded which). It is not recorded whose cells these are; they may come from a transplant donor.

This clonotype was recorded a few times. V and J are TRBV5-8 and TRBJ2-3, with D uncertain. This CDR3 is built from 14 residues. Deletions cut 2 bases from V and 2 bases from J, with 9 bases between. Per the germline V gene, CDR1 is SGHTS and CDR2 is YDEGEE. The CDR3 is CASSFYRNTDTQYF. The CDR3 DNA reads TGTGCCAGCAGCTTCTACAGAAACACAGATACGCAGTATTTT.

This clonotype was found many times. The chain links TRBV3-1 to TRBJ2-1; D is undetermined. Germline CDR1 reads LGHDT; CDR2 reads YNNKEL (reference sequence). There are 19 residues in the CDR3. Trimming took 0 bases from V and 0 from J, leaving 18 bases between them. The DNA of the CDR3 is TGTGCCAGCAGCCAAGATAGGAGTAGGACGGTAAGCTCCTACAATGAGCAGTTCTTC. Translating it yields CASSQDRSRTVSSYNEQFF.

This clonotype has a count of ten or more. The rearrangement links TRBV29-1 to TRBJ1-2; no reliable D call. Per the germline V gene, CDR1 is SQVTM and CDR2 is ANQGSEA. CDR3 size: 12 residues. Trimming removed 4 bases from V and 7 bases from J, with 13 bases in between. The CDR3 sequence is CSVGTAGGGYTF. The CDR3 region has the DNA TGCAGCGTTGGAACCGCCGGCGGTGGCTACACCTTC.

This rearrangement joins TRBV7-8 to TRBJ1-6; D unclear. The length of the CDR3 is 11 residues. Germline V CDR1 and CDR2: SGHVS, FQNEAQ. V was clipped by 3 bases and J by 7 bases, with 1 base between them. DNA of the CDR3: TGTGCCAGCAGCTTGAATTCACCCCTCCACTTT. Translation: CASSLNSPLHF.

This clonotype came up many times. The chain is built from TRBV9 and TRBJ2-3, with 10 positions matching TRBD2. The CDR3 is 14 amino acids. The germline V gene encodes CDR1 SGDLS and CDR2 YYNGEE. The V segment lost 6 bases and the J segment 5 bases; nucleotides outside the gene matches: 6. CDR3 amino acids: CASTPGLAEDTQYF. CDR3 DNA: TGTGCCAGCACCCCCGGACTAGCGGAAGATACGCAGTATTTT.

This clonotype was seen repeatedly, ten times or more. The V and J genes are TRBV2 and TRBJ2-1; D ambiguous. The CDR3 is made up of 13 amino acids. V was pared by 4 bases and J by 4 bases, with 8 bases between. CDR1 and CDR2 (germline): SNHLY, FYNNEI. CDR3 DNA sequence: TGTGCCAGCAGTGCACAGCCTTACAATGAGCAGTTCTTC. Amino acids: CASSAQPYNEQFF.

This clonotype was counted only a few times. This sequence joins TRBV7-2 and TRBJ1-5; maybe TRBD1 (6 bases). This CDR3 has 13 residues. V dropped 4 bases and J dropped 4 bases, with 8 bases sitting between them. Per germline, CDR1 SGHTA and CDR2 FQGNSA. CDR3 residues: CASSWGLNQPQHF. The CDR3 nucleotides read TGTGCCAGCAGCTGGGGGCTAAATCAGCCCCAGCATTTT.

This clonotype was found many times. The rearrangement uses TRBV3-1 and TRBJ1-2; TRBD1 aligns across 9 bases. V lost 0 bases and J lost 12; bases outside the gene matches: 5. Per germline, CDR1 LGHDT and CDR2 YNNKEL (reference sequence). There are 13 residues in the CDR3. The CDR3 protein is CASSQDPGTGHTF. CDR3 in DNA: TGTGCCAGCAGCCAAGATCCCGGGACAGGGCACACCTTC. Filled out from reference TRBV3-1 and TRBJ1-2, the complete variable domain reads DTAVSQTPKYLVTQMGNDKSIKCEQNLGHDTMYWYKQDSKKFLKIMFSYNNKELIINETVPNRFSPKSPDKAHLNLHINSLELGDSAVYFCASSQDPGTGHTFGSGTRLTVV.

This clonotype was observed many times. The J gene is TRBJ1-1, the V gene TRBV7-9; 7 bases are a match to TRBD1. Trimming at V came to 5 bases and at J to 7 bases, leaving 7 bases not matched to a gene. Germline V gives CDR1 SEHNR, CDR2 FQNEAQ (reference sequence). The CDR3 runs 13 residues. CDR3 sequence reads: CASSRIRDSEAFF. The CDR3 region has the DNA TGTGCCAGCAGCCGGATACGGGACAGTGAAGCTTTCTTT.

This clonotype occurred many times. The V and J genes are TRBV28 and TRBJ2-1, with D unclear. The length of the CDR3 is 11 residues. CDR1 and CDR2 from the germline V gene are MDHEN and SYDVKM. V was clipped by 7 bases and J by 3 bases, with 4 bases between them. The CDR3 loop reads CASISYNEQFF. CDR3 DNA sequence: TGTGCCAGCATAAGCTACAATGAGCAGTTCTTC.

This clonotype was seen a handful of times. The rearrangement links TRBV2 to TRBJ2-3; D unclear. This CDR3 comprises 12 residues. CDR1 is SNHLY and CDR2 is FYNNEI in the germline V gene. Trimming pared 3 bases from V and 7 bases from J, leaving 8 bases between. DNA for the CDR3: TGTGCCAGCAGTGACGACTTTAATACGCAGTATTTT. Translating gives CASSDDFNTQYF.

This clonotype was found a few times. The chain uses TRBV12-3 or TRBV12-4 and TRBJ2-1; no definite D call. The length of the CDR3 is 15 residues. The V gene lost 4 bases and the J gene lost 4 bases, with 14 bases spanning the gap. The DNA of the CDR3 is TGTGCCAGCAGTTCCCTTAAGGCAGCGTACAATGAGCAGTTCTTC. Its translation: CASSSLKAAYNEQFF.

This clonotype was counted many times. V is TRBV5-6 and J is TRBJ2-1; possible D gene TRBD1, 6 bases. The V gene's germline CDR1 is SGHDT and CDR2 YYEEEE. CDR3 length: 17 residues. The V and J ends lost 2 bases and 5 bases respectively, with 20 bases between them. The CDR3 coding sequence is TGTGCCAGCAGCTTCACCCAGGGGACGTTGGGTGACAATGAGCAGTTCTTC. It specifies CASSFTQGTLGDNEQFF.

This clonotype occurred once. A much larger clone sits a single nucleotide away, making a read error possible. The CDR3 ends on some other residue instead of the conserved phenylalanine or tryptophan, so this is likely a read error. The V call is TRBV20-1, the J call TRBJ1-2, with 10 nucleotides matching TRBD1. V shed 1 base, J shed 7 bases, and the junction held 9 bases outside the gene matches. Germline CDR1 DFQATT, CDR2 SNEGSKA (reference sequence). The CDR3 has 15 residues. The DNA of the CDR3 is TGCAGTGCTAGAGGGGACAGGGGTAGTTACGGTGGCTACACCCTC. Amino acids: CSARGDRGSYGGYTL.

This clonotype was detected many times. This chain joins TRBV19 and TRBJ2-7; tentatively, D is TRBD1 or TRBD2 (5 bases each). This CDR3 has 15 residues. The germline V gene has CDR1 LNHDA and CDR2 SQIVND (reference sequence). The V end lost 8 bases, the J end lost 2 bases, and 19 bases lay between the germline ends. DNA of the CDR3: TGTGCCAGTCAGGAACCGGGATCCAGGGCCTACGAGCAGTACTTC. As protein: CASQEPGSRAYEQYF.

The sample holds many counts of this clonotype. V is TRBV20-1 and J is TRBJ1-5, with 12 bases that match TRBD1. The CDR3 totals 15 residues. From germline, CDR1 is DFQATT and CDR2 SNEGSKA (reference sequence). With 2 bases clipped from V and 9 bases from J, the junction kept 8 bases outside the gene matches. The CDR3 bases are TGCAGTGCTAGACCCGGGACAGGGGGCTTTCGGCCCCAGCATTTT. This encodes CSARPGTGGFRPQHF.

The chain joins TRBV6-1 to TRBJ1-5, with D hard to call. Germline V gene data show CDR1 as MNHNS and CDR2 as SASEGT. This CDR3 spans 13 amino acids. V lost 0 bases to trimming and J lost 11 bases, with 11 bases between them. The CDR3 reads CASSEALAGTQHF. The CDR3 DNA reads TGTGCCAGCAGTGAAGCCCTGGCCGGGACCCAGCATTTT.

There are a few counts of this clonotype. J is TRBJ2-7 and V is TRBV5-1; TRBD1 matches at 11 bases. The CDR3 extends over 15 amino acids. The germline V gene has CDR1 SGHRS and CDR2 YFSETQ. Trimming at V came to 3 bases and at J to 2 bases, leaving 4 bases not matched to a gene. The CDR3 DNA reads TGCGCCAGCAGCTCGGGACAGGGGGGTACCTACGAGCAGTACTTC. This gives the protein CASSSGQGGTYEQYF.

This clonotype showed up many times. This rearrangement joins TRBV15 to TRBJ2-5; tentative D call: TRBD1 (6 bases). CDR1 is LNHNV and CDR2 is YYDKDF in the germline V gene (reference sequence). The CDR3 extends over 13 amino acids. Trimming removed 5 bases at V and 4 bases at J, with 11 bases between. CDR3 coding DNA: TGTGCCACCAGCCCAGGGGTTCGAGAGACCCAGTACTTC. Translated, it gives CATSPGVRETQYF.

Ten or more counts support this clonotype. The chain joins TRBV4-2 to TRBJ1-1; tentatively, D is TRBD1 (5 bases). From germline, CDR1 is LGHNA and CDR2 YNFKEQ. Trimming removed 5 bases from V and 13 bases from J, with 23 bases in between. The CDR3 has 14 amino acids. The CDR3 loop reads CASSEIPQRGGNFF. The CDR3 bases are TGTGCCAGCAGCGAAATCCCCCAAAGGGGCGGGAATTTCTTT.

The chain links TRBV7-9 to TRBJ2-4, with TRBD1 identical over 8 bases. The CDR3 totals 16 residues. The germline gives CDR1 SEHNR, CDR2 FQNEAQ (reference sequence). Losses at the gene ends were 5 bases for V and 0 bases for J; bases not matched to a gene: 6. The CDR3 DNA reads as TGTGCCAGCAGCACCAGGGACAGGCTAGCCAAAAACATTCAGTACTTC. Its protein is CASSTRDRLAKNIQYF. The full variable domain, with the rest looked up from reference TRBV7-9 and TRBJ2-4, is DTGVSQNPRHKITKRGQNVTFRCDPISEHNRLYWYRQTLGQGPEFLTYFQNEAQLEKSRLLSDRFSAERPKGSFSTLEIQRTEQGDSAMYLCASSTRDRLAKNIQYFGAGTRLSVL.

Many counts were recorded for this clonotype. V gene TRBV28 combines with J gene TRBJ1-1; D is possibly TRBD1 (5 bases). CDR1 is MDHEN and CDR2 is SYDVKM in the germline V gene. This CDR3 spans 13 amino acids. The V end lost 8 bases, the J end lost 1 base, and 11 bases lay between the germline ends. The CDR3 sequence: CASGVGGNTEAFF. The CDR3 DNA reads TGTGCCAGCGGTGTTGGGGGGAACACTGAAGCTTTCTTT.

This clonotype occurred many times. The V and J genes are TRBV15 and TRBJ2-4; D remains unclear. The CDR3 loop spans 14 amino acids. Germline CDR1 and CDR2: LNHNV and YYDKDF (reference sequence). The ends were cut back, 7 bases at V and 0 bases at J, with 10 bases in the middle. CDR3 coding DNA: TGTGCCACCAAGGGCAGCGTAGCCAAAAACATTCAGTACTTC. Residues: CATKGSVAKNIQYF.

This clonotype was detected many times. CDR3 bases: TGTGCCATCAGTATGACAGGGGGGGACACTGAAGCTTTCTTT. Protein: CAISMTGGDTEAFF. The chain joins TRBV10-3 to TRBJ1-1; 9 bases match TRBD1. There are 14 residues in the CDR3. V lost 5 bases and J lost 3; bases outside the gene matches: 4. CDR1 and CDR2 from the germline V gene are ENHRY and SYGVKD.

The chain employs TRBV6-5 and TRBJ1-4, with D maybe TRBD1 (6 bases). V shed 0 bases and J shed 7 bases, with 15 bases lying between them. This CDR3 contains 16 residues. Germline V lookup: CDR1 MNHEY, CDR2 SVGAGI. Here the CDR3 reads CASSYSSGGAGEKLFF. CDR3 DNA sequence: TGTGCCAGCAGTTACTCAAGTGGGGGCGCGGGTGAAAAACTGTTTTTT.